This TCR beta chain was observed in a study of blood T cell repertoires in COVID-19 (dated by TCRdb to between 2020 and 2021). A note on the overall study: Samples from collaborators originated in the United States, Italy and Spain and spanned both the acute and convalescent phases of COVID-19. The prospective study material was composed of cDNA or gDNA derived from T cells, B-cell-depleted T cells, or PBMCs. The dataset comprised deeply sampled blood TCRbeta repertoires from subjects exposed to, actively infected with, or recovered from COVID-19. The repertoires were made available in a free public database intended to serve as a resource for research on the immune response to SARS-CoV-2. The samples were drawn from two sources: the first 160 participants of the ongoing ImmuneRACE study, and approximately 1,300 subjects contributed by 6 global collaborators. The sample metadata nearly always contained a de-identified subject ID, COVID-19 status, age in years and sex. HLA class I and class II types, where available, came from metadata supplied by the sample provider rather than from assay-based typing.

Worth noting for this clone: The antigen this receptor binds is unknown. Base qualities are missing; no much larger clone stands one base away.

General findings and caveats noted by the study authors: The quantity of clinical and demographic metadata differed by source and by participant and was supplied without curation.

The immunoSEQ Assay, a bias-controlled multiplex PCR, was used to amplify TCRbeta CDR3 regions from genomic DNA. The authors' pipeline ran thus. The number of nucleated cells in each sample was estimated from the amplification of reference gene primers within the assay. Sequence reads were collapsed and filtered to measure the absolute abundance of every unique TCRbeta CDR3 rearrangement. For each sample, productive Simpson clonality was calculated by taking the square root of Simpson's diversity index across productive rearrangements. What TCRdb holds here is the immuneACCESS table cut down to in-frame rearrangements. Part of the clones is not present; checked against another copy, under half of the missing clones reflect an unresolved V gene, and the others are unexplained. Clonal size and the V and J genes are those of that table, whereas D and trimming came from the DNA. A total of 200,000 or so clones appear in this sample, 70% to 90% of them only once. 2% to 3% of the sample is held by the ten biggest clonotypes.

The CDR3 runs 12 amino acids, cysteine and phenylalanine included. Only the CDR3 part of the read is kept: 36 bases, read in frame from the first base. The germline V gene (reference sequence) gives CDR1 as MNHEY and CDR2 as SMNVEV. Trimming removed 4 bases from V and 8 bases from J, leaving 11 bases between the germline ends. One collaborating source in Seattle enrolled patients while the patients were actively infected and followed the patients over time throughout the course of disease. Each collaborating institution followed its own protocols to collect whole blood in K2EDTA tubes. For TCRbeta analysis, collaborators shipped samples as frozen whole blood, isolated PBMCs, or DNA extracted from either of those sample types.

This TCR was sampled from a man aged 30 to 45 with COVID-19, enrolled during active disease. The rearrangement joined TRBV27 to TRBJ1-2, with a tentative D gene TRBD1 over 6 matching bases. Input material: peripheral blood. The nucleotides are TGTGCCAGCAGTTCTACAGGGCACGGCTACACCTTC. This yields the protein CASSSTGHGYTF.